The clone carrying this T cell receptor beta chain was counted only a few times. Its antigen is unknown. Investigators took around 10 milliliters of peripheral blood from every donor. No fewer than 7 million PBMCs went into each sample. CDR1 is SQVTM, CDR2 ANQGSEA, per germline. The CDR3 sequence is 13 residues long. V was shortened by 5 bases and J by 4 bases, with 11 bases between the two germline ends. This specimen belongs to a study of blood T cells in healthy people across ages. Broader study findings: With age, beta diversity per million T cells declined roughly linearly, significantly by 30 to 40.

It was with a sample-barcoded 5' primer and a J-beta primer mix that a second PCR of roughly 6 to 12 cycles was run. Unique molecular identifiers of 12 random nucleotides labeled each cDNA. TCRdb analysed the 5' RACE reads with MiXCR anew, one entry per CDR3 protein. The table lists more than 650,000 distinct CDR3 sequences, about a fifth of them singletons, with about 22% in the top ten. Specimen: blood. The receptor was isolated from a man between 70 and 80 years old in good health. This chain joins TRBV29-1 and TRBJ2-2; the D call may be TRBD1 or TRBD2 (5 bases each). In nucleotides, the CDR3 is TGCAGCGTTTGGGACCGAGGCACCGGGGAGCTGTTTTTT. Amino acids: CSVWDRGTGELFF.